This TCR beta chain was sequenced during a study of blood T cell repertoires in COVID-19. For the study at large: The United States, Italy and Spain provided the acute and convalescent COVID-19 samples. T cells, B-cell-depleted T cells, or PBMCs supplied cDNA or gDNA.

In the source study's methods: It was from reference gene primer amplification that nucleated cell counts were estimated. The table came from immunoSEQ multiplex PCR; TCRdb's copy has only in-frame clones and leaves some out. V, J and clone size are taken as reported in that table, and D and trimming were inferred from the DNA itself. The table records about 360,000 clones, roughly 86% of them present only once. Germline trimming cut 4 bases from V and 12 bases from J; bases unmatched to any gene: 10. CDR3 size: 13 residues. Germline CDR1 MNHEY, CDR2 SVGAGI. This chain joins TRBV6-5 and TRBJ2-3; 7 nucleotides align to TRBD2. The specimen sequenced was peripheral blood. This clonotype originated in a human donor in a cohort sampled during active COVID-19. The CDR3 loop is CASSSWRENTQYF. The CDR3 bases are TGTGCCAGCAGTTCTTGGCGGGAGAACACTCAGTATTTT.